What follows is one T cell receptor (beta chain) and its context. The target antigen is unknown. This entry is derived from a study of T-cell reconstitution after alpha-beta-depleted transplantation in children. As it was prepared, the TCRbeta library received unique molecular identifiers. In TCRdb, the PCR reads were re-called with MiXCR into one record per CDR3 protein. The sample lists about 610,000 distinct CDR3 sequences; approximately 30% were seen once. Study-level points and caveats: Some patients' high day-60 TCRbeta diversity was attributed to recipient cells surviving conditioning. Counts and diversity of T cells one year after transplant came mostly from newly produced T cells. As was reported, about two months after transplant, alpha-beta T cells came from several hundred expanded graft clones.

The CDR3 extends over 16 amino acids. The germline V gene has CDR1 DFQATT and CDR2 SNEGSKA (reference sequence). The V gene lost 1 base and the J gene lost 2 bases, with 17 bases spanning the gap. The source is a boy in the first two years of life with Wiskott-Aldrich syndrome, due to receive a stem cell transplant. The chain has TRBV20-1 and TRBJ2-5, with D tentatively TRBD1 or TRBD2 (7 bases each). The input for sequencing was PBMCs, taken before TCRalphabeta/CD19-depleted stem cell transplant. The CDR3 is CSARVWGGTVQETQYF. CDR3 coding DNA: TGCAGTGCTAGAGTTTGGGGGGGGACAGTACAAGAGACCCAGTACTTC.